These 6 T cell receptor beta chains originate from one sample sequenced in a study of PD-1 blockade in classical Hodgkin lymphoma. Sequenced by immunoSEQ multiplex PCR; TCRdb stores in-frame clones only, minus some. Among tens of thousands of clones listed, about 68% were seen once. The time point here: cycle 4 day 1 (C4D1), after less than 7 weeks of nivolumab. Each patient relapsed following autologous stem cell transplantation, and prior brentuximab vedotin exposure differed. The specimen was peripheral blood mononuclear cells (PBMCs), collected before the fourth cycle of nivolumab. The receptors were sampled from a human donor with classical Hodgkin lymphoma.

The chain combines TRBV19 with TRBJ2-1; 7 nucleotides align to TRBD1. Trimming took 6 bases from V and 2 from J; bases not matched to a gene: 10. The germline V gene encodes CDR1 LNHDA and CDR2 SQIVND (reference sequence). This CDR3 contains 16 residues. CDR3 nucleotide sequence: TGTGCCAGTAGCGAGGGAACGGGACAGACCTACAATGAGCAGTTCTTC. It translates to CASSEGTGQTYNEQFF.

V is TRBV15 and J is TRBJ1-1; tentatively, D is TRBD1 (6 bases). CDR3 size: 14 residues. V was pared by 0 bases and J by 5 bases, with 10 bases between. Germline-derived CDR1 and CDR2 are LNHNV and YYDKDF (reference sequence). This CDR3 reads CATSRDLGATEAFF. The CDR3 DNA reads TGTGCCACCAGCAGAGATTTGGGGGCGACTGAAGCTTTCTTT.

This clone is medium-sized by share. V and J are TRBV28 and TRBJ1-1; D is unclear. The CDR3 covers 14 residues. Trimming stripped 3 bases from V and 1 base from J, with 9 bases between. The germline V gene encodes CDR1 MDHEN and CDR2 SYDVKM. The CDR3 nucleotides read TGTGCCAGCAGTTTGATACTCAAGAACACTGAAGCTTTCTTT. Translation: CASSLILKNTEAFF.

As for this clone: Mismatch with germline at one junction end may stem from a read error. This chain links TRBV6-1 with TRBJ2-7; D possibly matches TRBD1 or TRBD2 (5 bases each). The CDR3 has 15 residues. CDR1 is MNHNS and CDR2 is SASEGT in the germline V gene. CDR3 in DNA: TGTGCCAGCAGTACAGCCGGGACCCTGGCCTACAAGCAGTACTTC. It specifies CASSTAGTLAYKQYF.

V usage is TRBV7-6 and J usage is TRBJ2-7; D is unresolved. This CDR3 comprises 15 residues. The germline gives CDR1 SGHVS, CDR2 FNYEAQ. V was trimmed by 5 bases and J by 7 bases, leaving 21 bases between them. The CDR3 DNA sequence: TGTGCCAGCAGCCAAGCAGTAGACGGCTCGAGGGAGCAGTACTTC. It yields the protein CASSQAVDGSREQYF.

This clone is classed as medium-sized. This sequence joins TRBV2 and TRBJ1-2, with 8 bases fitting TRBD1. Per the germline V gene, CDR1 is SNHLY and CDR2 is FYNNEI. V trimming: 6 bases; J trimming: 5 bases; junction bases outside the gene matches: 17. The CDR3 is 17 amino acids. CDR3 loop: CASSPIPGGTLRYGYTF. As DNA, the CDR3 is TGTGCCAGCAGCCCTATACCAGGGGGCACCCTTCGGTATGGCTACACCTTC.